This TCR beta chain emerged from a study of CD8+ T cells in alopecia areata. As for the study in general: Patients in the treated group were given tofacitinib by mouth, 5 to 10 mg twice a day. Broader study findings: Scalp sequencing captures resident alphabeta T cells of normal skin too. The study found tofacitinib significantly decreased scalp clonality and expanded CD8+ clones among the top 100.

Comment on this clone: Its antigen is currently unknown.

Noted treatment: oral pan-JAK inhibitor, 5-10 mg twice daily. Samples from alopecia areata patients were lesional scalp punch biopsies and peripheral blood. Extracted from the samples, RNA was reverse transcribed into cDNA to serve as the sequencing template. The table came from immunoSEQ multiplex PCR; TCRdb's copy has only in-frame clones and leaves some out. The sample has about 140,000 clones; roughly 82% are singletons. The sample here was CD8+ T cells sorted from blood, taken at week 4, from a patient treated with tofacitinib. The TCR comes from a human donor with alopecia areata.

As DNA, the CDR3 is TGTGCCAGCAGTCGTTTACCGTTCGAATCACCCCTCCACTTT. It yields the protein CASSRLPFESPLHF. The chain uses TRBV25-1 and TRBJ1-6; D call uncertain. Trimming stripped 5 bases from V and 10 bases from J, with 15 bases between. The germline CDR1 and CDR2 sequences are MGHDK and SYGVNS. The CDR3 loop spans 14 amino acids.